The 24 T cell receptor beta chains below come from one sample, sequenced in a study of blood T cell repertoires in COVID-19 (TCRdb year 2020). Library preparation employed the immunoSEQ multiplex PCR assay. TCRdb limited this immuneACCESS table to in-frame rearrangements with V and J called. A share of clones is missing; checked studies link under half to unresolved V genes, and the rest is unexplained. The sample table shows just under 50,000 clones, and about nine tenths are seen once. 3.5% to 5% of the sample comes from the top ten. Specimen: peripheral blood. The receptors were gathered from a human donor in a cohort sampled during active COVID-19.

This clone was seen once. This same CDR3 is encoded by further DNA sequences in the sample. The chain uses TRBV4-1 and TRBJ1-1; D remains ambiguous. Trimming left V 1 base short and J 0 bases short, with 6 bases between. CDR3 length: 14 residues. Germline CDR1 and CDR2: MGHRA and YSYEKL. The DNA of the CDR3 is TGCGCCAGCAGCCAAGTGTCGGTGAACACTGAAGCTTTCTTT. Translation: CASSQVSVNTEAFF.

The chain links TRBV7-9 to TRBJ2-1; 8 nucleotides match TRBD1. V gave up 2 bases and J gave up 8 bases; unmatched junction bases: 8. This CDR3 spans 15 amino acids. The germline CDR1 and CDR2 sequences are SEHNR and FQNEAQ (reference sequence). The CDR3 region has the DNA TGTGCCAGCAGCTTACCTTCAGGGGGCGCGGATGAGCAGTTCTTC. This gives the protein CASSLPSGGADEQFF.

The J gene is TRBJ1-2, the V gene TRBV24-1; 7 bases agree with TRBD1. The germline CDR1 and CDR2 sequences are KGHDR and SFDVKD. CDR3 length: 15 amino acids. The V gene end was trimmed by 4 bases and the J gene end by 1 base; junction bases not matched to a gene: 5. The CDR3 DNA is TGTGCCACCAGTGACTCCGGGACAGTTAACTATGGCTACACCTTC. Encoded protein: CATSDSGTVNYGYTF.

The V and J genes are TRBV19 and TRBJ1-5, with 7 positions matching TRBD1. From germline, CDR1 is LNHDA and CDR2 SQIVND (reference sequence). V lost 3 bases, J lost 0 bases, and 8 bases stayed unmatched. The CDR3 is 17 amino acids. The CDR3: CASSIIPGQPSNQPQHF. CDR3 in DNA: TGTGCCAGTAGTATTATACCGGGACAGCCTAGCAATCAGCCCCAGCATTTT.

CDR3 bases: TGTGCCAGCAGACCCGACTCGGGGGAGCAGTACTTC. It encodes CASRPDSGEQYF. The chain combines TRBV5-5 with TRBJ2-7, with a tentative D call TRBD2 (5 bases). The CDR3 length is 12 residues. V was clipped by 5 bases and J by 7 bases, with 13 bases between them. Germline CDR1 and CDR2: SGHKS and YYEKEE (reference sequence).

The chain carries TRBV5-4 and TRBJ2-1; the match to TRBD2 covers 7 bases. This CDR3 contains 15 residues. Germline V lookup: CDR1 SGHNT, CDR2 YYREEE (reference sequence). J lost 4 bases, V lost 2 bases, and 6 bases had no gene match. In nucleotides, the CDR3 is TGTGCCAGCAGCTTCTCGGGAGGCAGATACAATGAGCAGTTCTTC. Its protein product is CASSFSGGRYNEQFF.

This sequence joins TRBV11-3 and TRBJ2-1; D is ambiguous. The CDR3 has 14 amino acids. With 0 bases removed from V and 6 bases from J, the gap between germline ends came to 9 bases. Germline V gene data show CDR1 as SGHNT and CDR2 as YENEEA. The CDR3 DNA follows: TGTGCCAGCAGCTTAGAGACCCGCGGCAATGAGCAGTTCTTC. Translating it yields CASSLETRGNEQFF. The entire variable domain, with the rest obtained from reference TRBV11-3 and TRBJ2-1, is as follows: EAGVVQSPRYKIIEKKQPVAFWCNPISGHNTLYWYLQNLGQGPELLIRYENEEAVDDSQLPKDRFSAERLKGVDSTLKIQPAELGDSAVYLCASSLETRGNEQFFGPGTRLTVL.

The rearrangement links TRBV2 to TRBJ1-2; D perhaps matches TRBD1 (6 bases). Germline V gene data show CDR1 as SNHLY and CDR2 as FYNNEI. Trimming pared 5 bases from V and 8 bases from J, leaving 12 bases between. The CDR3 runs to 12 residues. The CDR3 is CASSTGTLGYTF. The CDR3 DNA sequence: TGTGCCAGCAGTACCGGGACATTAGGCTACACCTTC.

This clone occurred once. The V and J genes are TRBV6-6 and TRBJ2-7; 12 bases map to TRBD2. Losses at the gene ends were 0 bases for V and 2 bases for J; bases not matched to a gene: 2. The CDR3 extends over 16 amino acids. The germline CDR1 and CDR2 sequences are MNHNY and SVGAGI (reference sequence). The CDR3 region has the DNA TGTGCCAGCAGTTACTCGAGACTAGCGGGAGCCTACGAGCAGTACGTC. It translates to CASSYSRLAGAYEQYV.

The chain couples TRBV11-1 to TRBJ1-1, with TRBD1 identical over 10 bases. V gave up 5 bases and J gave up 1 base; unmatched junction bases: 7. From germline, CDR1 is SGHAT and CDR2 FQDESV (reference sequence). The CDR3 totals 16 residues. The CDR3 coding sequence is TGTGCCAGCAGCAACCGACAGGGGGCGGGGAACACTGAAGCTTTCTTT. Protein product: CASSNRQGAGNTEAFF.

V usage is TRBV5-1 and J usage is TRBJ2-1; 9 bases line up with TRBD2. V was clipped by 0 bases and J by 8 bases; unmatched bases: 12. Germline assignment: CDR1 SGHRS and CDR2 YFSETQ. The CDR3 is made up of 17 amino acids. DNA for the CDR3: TGCGCCAGCAGCTTGGCCAAAGTGGCTAGCGGGGACCATGAGCAGTTCTTC. Amino acids: CASSLAKVASGDHEQFF.

The chain combines TRBV24-1 with TRBJ2-7, with TRBD2 as a possible D gene (7 bases). V lost 2 bases to trimming and J lost 3 bases, with 19 bases between them. Germline V lookup: CDR1 KGHDR, CDR2 SFDVKD. The CDR3 extends over 17 amino acids. CDR3 DNA sequence: TGTGCCACCAGTGATTCCCGAGGGGGGGCGCATTACTACGAGCAGTACGTC. Translation: CATSDSRGGAHYYEQYV.

This rearrangement joins TRBV19 to TRBJ2-3; D might be TRBD2 (6 bases). The germline gives CDR1 LNHDA, CDR2 SQIVND (reference sequence). Trimming shortened V by 9 bases and J by 4 bases, and 20 bases separated the two germline ends. CDR3 length equals 15 residues. The CDR3 is CASSLAEEGSDTQYF. In DNA form, the CDR3 reads TGTGCCAGCAGCCTCGCCGAGGAGGGGTCAGATACGCAGTATTTT.

The chain employs TRBV6-1 and TRBJ2-7; D possibly corresponds to TRBD1 (6 bases). The CDR3 totals 14 residues. Germline values: CDR1 MNHNS, CDR2 SASEGT. The V and J ends lost 1 base and 2 bases respectively, with 9 bases between them. In nucleotides, the CDR3 is TGTGCCAGCAGTGAAGGGGGGCGGCCCTACGAGCAGTACGTC. Translated, it gives CASSEGGRPYEQYV.

This clone was seen just once. The J gene is TRBJ1-4, the V gene TRBV29-1; 8 positions match TRBD1. CDR1 and CDR2 (germline): SQVTM, ANQGSEA. With 1 base clipped from V and 10 bases from J, the junction kept 8 bases outside the gene matches. The CDR3 is 14 amino acids. The CDR3 spells CSVEVGTGYGKLFF. CDR3 nucleotide sequence: TGCAGCGTTGAAGTGGGGACAGGATATGGAAAACTGTTTTTT.

This clone was seen only once. This chain connects TRBV12-5 to TRBJ1-5; D may be TRBD1 (6 bases). The germline V gene has CDR1 LGHNT and CDR2 FRNRAP. V lost 5 bases, J lost 7 bases, and 21 bases lay in between. This CDR3 contains 16 residues. The chain's CDR3 is CASGTTLPGEGQPQHF. CDR3 coding DNA: TGTGCTAGTGGTACGACCCTTCCAGGGGAAGGGCAGCCCCAGCATTTT.

The chain carries TRBV14 and TRBJ1-1; TRBD1 is a possible D gene (5 bases). CDR3 length: 13 residues. Per the germline V gene, CDR1 is SGHDN and CDR2 is FVKESK. Trimming took 2 bases from V and 8 from J, leaving 12 bases between them. The CDR3: CASSQTGLREAFF. The DNA for the CDR3 is TGTGCCAGCAGCCAAACGGGACTCCGGGAAGCTTTCTTT.

The V and J genes are TRBV11-3 and TRBJ2-5; perhaps TRBD1 as D (5 bases). V was clipped by 5 bases and J by 5 bases, with 15 bases between them. CDR1 and CDR2 from the germline V gene are SGHNT and YENEEA. The CDR3 runs 14 residues. Here the CDR3 DNA reads TGTGCCAGCAGCGCCCAGGGTGACTTTGAGACCCAGTACTTC. Translated: CASSAQGDFETQYF.

This chain links TRBV27 with TRBJ2-7; 7 bases align to TRBD1. Unmatched junction bases numbered 4, after V lost 5 bases and J lost 0 bases. CDR3 size: 14 residues. Germline CDR1 is MNHEY and CDR2 is SMNVEV (reference sequence). The DNA for the CDR3 is TGTGCCAGCAGTGCCGGGGACAGCTCCTACGAGCAGTACGTC. It yields the protein CASSAGDSSYEQYV.

V is TRBV19 and J is TRBJ2-3, with D possibly TRBD2 on 6 matching bases. CDR3 length: 16 residues. Germline CDR1 LNHDA, CDR2 SQIVND (reference sequence). V lost 3 bases, J lost 5 bases, and 18 bases lay in between. The CDR3 protein is CASSIPGLGLKDTQYF. CDR3 bases: TGTGCCAGTAGTATTCCGGGACTCGGCCTAAAAGATACGCAGTATTTT.

The chain is built from TRBV28 and TRBJ2-7, with 10 bases fitting TRBD2. V lost 9 bases and J lost 2; bases outside the gene matches: 4. The CDR3 extends over 13 amino acids. In germline, CDR1 is MDHEN, CDR2 SYDVKM. The CDR3 is CASRLAGPYEQYF. In DNA form, the CDR3 reads TGTGCCAGTCGACTAGCGGGCCCCTACGAGCAGTACTTC.

The rearrangement links TRBV28 to TRBJ1-4; D is undetermined. Germline CDR1 and CDR2: MDHEN and SYDVKM. This CDR3 has 10 residues. The V gene lost 4 bases and the J gene lost 10 bases, with 4 bases spanning the gap. The CDR3 is CASSSRKLFF. The CDR3 DNA is TGTGCCAGCAGTTCGAGAAAACTGTTTTTT.

The J gene is TRBJ1-1, the V gene TRBV6-5, with TRBD1 matching over 12 bases. Trimming cost V 6 bases and J 5 bases; bases outside gene matches: 4. CDR1 and CDR2 (germline): MNHEY, SVGAGI. The CDR3 is made up of 14 amino acids. CDR3 in amino acids: CASRGQGARTEAFF. The CDR3, as DNA: TGTGCCAGCAGGGGACAGGGGGCAAGGACTGAAGCTTTCTTT.

The chain recombines TRBV27 with TRBJ1-1; TRBD1 matches at 8 bases. CDR3 length equals 13 residues. Looked up from germline, CDR1 is MNHEY and CDR2 is SMNVEV (reference sequence). V lost 6 bases and J lost 4; bases outside the gene matches: 4. Written as DNA, the CDR3 is TGTGCCAGCAGAAGGACAGGGCGCACTGAAGCTTTCTTT. It yields the protein CASRRTGRTEAFF.